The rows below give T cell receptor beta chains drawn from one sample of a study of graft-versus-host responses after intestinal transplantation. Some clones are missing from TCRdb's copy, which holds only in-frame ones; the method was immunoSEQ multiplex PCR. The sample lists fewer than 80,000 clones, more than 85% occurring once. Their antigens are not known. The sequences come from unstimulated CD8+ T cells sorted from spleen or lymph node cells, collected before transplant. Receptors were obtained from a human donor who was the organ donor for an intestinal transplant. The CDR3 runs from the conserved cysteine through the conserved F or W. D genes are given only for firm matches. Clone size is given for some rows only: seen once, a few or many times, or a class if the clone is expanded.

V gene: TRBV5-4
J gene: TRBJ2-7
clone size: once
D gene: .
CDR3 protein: CASSTSSGGLLHYEQYF
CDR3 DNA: TGTGCCAGCAGCACGTCGTCGGGCGGGCTTCTCCACTACGAGCAGTACTTC

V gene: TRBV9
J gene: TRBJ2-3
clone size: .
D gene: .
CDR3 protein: CASSVGQAEATDTQYF
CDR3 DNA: TGTGCCAGCAGCGTAGGGCAGGCCGAAGCCACAGATACGCAGTATTTT

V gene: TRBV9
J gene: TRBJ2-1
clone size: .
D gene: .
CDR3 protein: CASSVDSYNEQFF
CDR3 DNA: TGTGCCAGCAGCGTCGACAGTTACAATGAGCAGTTCTTC

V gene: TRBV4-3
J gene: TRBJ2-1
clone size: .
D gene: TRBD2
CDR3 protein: CASSQAGLAGLSYNEQFF
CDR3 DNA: TGCGCCAGCAGCCAAGCGGGACTAGCAGGCCTCTCCTACAATGAGCAGTTCTTC

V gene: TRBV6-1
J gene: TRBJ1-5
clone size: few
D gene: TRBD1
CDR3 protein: CASADRVNQPQHF
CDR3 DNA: TGTGCCAGCGCGGACAGGGTGAATCAGCCCCAGCATTTT

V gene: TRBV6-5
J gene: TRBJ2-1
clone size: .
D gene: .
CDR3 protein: CATAGGNEQFF
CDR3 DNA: TGTGCCACAGCGGGCGGCAATGAGCAGTTCTTC

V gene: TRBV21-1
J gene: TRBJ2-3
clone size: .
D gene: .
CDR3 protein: CASSKAHWGLAGGDTQYF
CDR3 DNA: TGTGCCAGCAGCAAAGCGCATTGGGGACTAGCGGGAGGGGATACGCAGTATTTT

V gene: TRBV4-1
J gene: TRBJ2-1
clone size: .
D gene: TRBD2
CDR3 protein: CASSPGGSGDNEQFF
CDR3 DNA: TGCGCCAGCAGCCCCGGGGGTAGCGGGGACAATGAGCAGTTCTTC

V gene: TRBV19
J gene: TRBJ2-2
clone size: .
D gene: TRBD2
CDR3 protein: CASEGVTGLAGRTGELFF
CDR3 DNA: TGTGCCAGTGAGGGGGTGACGGGACTAGCGGGAAGGACCGGGGAGCTGTTTTTT

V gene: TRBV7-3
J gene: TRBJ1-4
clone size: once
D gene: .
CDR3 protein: CASSLTGMGDEKLFF
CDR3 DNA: TGTGCCAGCAGCTTAACGGGGATGGGAGATGAAAAACTGTTTTTT

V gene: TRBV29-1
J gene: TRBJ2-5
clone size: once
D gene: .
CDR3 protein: CSVHKSGGETQYF
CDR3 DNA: TGCAGCGTTCACAAGTCTGGGGGGGAGACCCAGTACTTC

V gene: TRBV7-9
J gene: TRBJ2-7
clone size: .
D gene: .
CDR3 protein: CASSFSDNEQYF
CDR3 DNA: TGTGCCAGCAGCTTCAGTGACAACGAGCAGTACTTC